The 22 T cell receptor beta chains below come from one sample, sequenced in a study of T cell responses to AZD1222 COVID-19 vaccine. TCRdb keeps only in-frame clones here, not all; method: immunoSEQ multiplex PCR. The table includes around 84,000 clones, 70% to 90% detected once. This material consisted of peripheral blood, taken on day 0 of AZD1222 vaccination. The receptors originated from an adult in good health.

The rearrangement joins TRBV10-2 to TRBJ2-7, with 12 bases identical to TRBD1. The CDR3 consists of 14 residues. Germline loops: CDR1 WSHSY, CDR2 SAAADI. The V gene end was trimmed by 5 bases and the J gene end by 7 bases; junction bases not matched to a gene: 6. In DNA form, the CDR3 reads TGCGCCAGCAGTCCCGGGACAGGGGGCAGGGAGCAGTACTTC. It encodes CASSPGTGGREQYF.

The rearrangement links TRBV10-1 to TRBJ1-1, with a weak D call TRBD1 (5 bases). The CDR3 has 13 residues. Deletions cut 11 bases from V and 5 bases from J, with 18 bases between. The germline V gene has CDR1 WNHNN and CDR2 SYGVQD (reference sequence). CDR3 in amino acids: CAFNARGSTEAFF. CDR3 nucleotide sequence: TGCGCCTTTAACGCCCGGGGCAGTACTGAAGCTTTCTTT.

The CDR3 protein is CASSPGGPNNEQFF. The CDR3 DNA is TGTGCCAGCAGCCCCGGAGGACCCAACAATGAGCAGTTCTTC. The V call is TRBV9, the J call TRBJ2-1, with D perhaps TRBD2 (5 bases). The germline V and J ends were trimmed by 4 bases and 5 bases, with 13 bases remaining between them. CDR1 and CDR2 from the germline V gene are SGDLS and YYNGEE. There are 14 residues in the CDR3.

The chain has TRBV29-1 and TRBJ1-1; D is possibly TRBD1 (5 bases). With 8 bases removed from V and 10 bases from J, the gap between germline ends came to 20 bases. In germline, CDR1 is SQVTM, CDR2 ANQGSEA. This CDR3 comprises 12 residues. The chain's CDR3 is CSSSDSPGRAFF. The DNA for the CDR3 is TGCAGCTCATCTGACAGTCCCGGACGAGCTTTCTTT.

In its sample, this clone was seen once. The V gene is TRBV5-1, the J gene TRBJ2-1, with D maybe TRBD1 (5 bases). V gave up 4 bases and J gave up 2 bases, with 10 bases separating them. The CDR3 consists of 14 residues. Germline V gives CDR1 SGHRS, CDR2 YFSETQ. CDR3 amino acids: CASSPLTAYNEQFF. The CDR3 DNA follows: TGCGCCAGCAGCCCCCTGACAGCCTACAATGAGCAGTTCTTC. Looking up the rest from reference TRBV5-1 and TRBJ2-1 gives the full variable domain: KAGVTQTPRYLIKTRGQQVTLSCSPISGHRSVSWYQQTPGQGLQFLFEYFSETQRNKGNFPGRFSGRQFSNSRSEMNVSTLELGDSALYLCASSPLTAYNEQFFGPGTRLTVL.

V and J are TRBV6-1 and TRBJ1-1; no clear D. The CDR3 is 12 amino acids. The V gene lost 1 base and the J gene lost 6 bases, with 6 bases spanning the gap. The V gene's germline CDR1 is MNHNS and CDR2 SASEGT. CDR3 in DNA: TGTGCCAGCAGTGAAGGGCACTCTGAAGCTTTCTTT. Protein product: CASSEGHSEAFF.

The chain recombines TRBV29-1 with TRBJ2-7; tentative D call: TRBD2 (5 bases). The germline CDR1 and CDR2 sequences are SQVTM and ANQGSEA. The CDR3 loop spans 12 amino acids. Trimming took off 8 bases at V and 2 bases at J, with 13 bases between the two ends. CDR3 region: CSSLDGTYEQYF. In DNA form, the CDR3 reads TGCAGCTCATTGGACGGGACCTACGAGCAGTACTTC.

The chain combines TRBV30 with TRBJ1-2, with a possible D match to TRBD1 (5 bases). The CDR3 has 13 residues. CDR1 is GTSNPN and CDR2 is SVGIG in the germline V gene (reference sequence). V was pared by 3 bases and J by 3 bases, with 11 bases between. CDR3 loop: CAWSGIGDYGYTF. The CDR3 DNA reads TGTGCCTGGAGCGGAATAGGGGACTATGGCTACACCTTC.

V gene TRBV5-5 combines with J gene TRBJ1-1, with D perhaps matching TRBD1 (5 bases). CDR1 and CDR2 from the germline V gene are SGHKS and YYEKEE (reference sequence). The CDR3 has 16 residues. The V end was cut by 4 bases, the J end by 7 bases, with 23 bases between. CDR3 residues: CASSPTFRRGQGEAFF. In nucleotides, the CDR3 is TGTGCCAGCAGCCCCACGTTCAGGAGGGGTCAGGGTGAAGCTTTCTTT.

The chain links TRBV7-8 to TRBJ1-2, with a tentative D call TRBD1 (6 bases). Germline lookup yields CDR1 SGHVS and CDR2 FQNEAQ. Trimming pared 3 bases from V and 0 bases from J, leaving 11 bases between. The CDR3 runs 15 residues. The CDR3 nucleotides read TGTGCCAGCAGCTTTAGGACAGCCCCTAACTATGGCTACACCTTC. Translated: CASSFRTAPNYGYTF.

In this sample, this clone turned up a few times. The rearrangement uses TRBV2 and TRBJ1-3; D unclear. CDR3 length equals 16 residues. Germline V gives CDR1 SNHLY, CDR2 FYNNEI. V lost 7 bases, J lost 0 bases, and 16 bases lay in between. The CDR3 loop reads CASTLATPTSGNTIYF. The CDR3, as DNA: TGTGCCAGCACCTTAGCTACGCCTACCTCTGGAAACACCATATATTTT.

The V call is TRBV7-9, the J call TRBJ2-3, with 7 positions matching TRBD2. J was trimmed by 6 bases and V by 0 bases; bases with no gene match: 9. Germline V gene lookup returns CDR1 SEHNR and CDR2 FQNEAQ (reference sequence). The CDR3 covers 16 residues. CDR3 in DNA: TGTGCCAGCAGCTTAGCGGGAGGGCCAGATATTGATACGCAGTATTTT. Protein product: CASSLAGGPDIDTQYF.

CDR3 nucleotide sequence: TGCGCCAGCAGCTCCATGACTAGGGTAGGGAACTATGGCTACACCTTC. It codes for CASSSMTRVGNYGYTF. V and J are TRBV5-1 and TRBJ1-2, with D unresolved. Germline V gene data show CDR1 as SGHRS and CDR2 as YFSETQ. The CDR3 runs 16 residues. Trimming stripped 3 bases from V and 2 bases from J, with 17 bases between.

The V gene is TRBV7-9, the J gene TRBJ1-2; D ambiguous. V shed 2 bases and J shed 6 bases, with 13 bases lying between them. The germline gives CDR1 SEHNR, CDR2 FQNEAQ (reference sequence). This CDR3 region has 14 residues. The CDR3 loop reads CASSLREKRNGYTF. CDR3 DNA: TGTGCCAGCAGCTTACGGGAGAAGAGGAATGGCTACACCTTC. The complete variable domain, with remaining parts taken from reference TRBV7-9 and TRBJ1-2, reads DTGVSQNPRHKITKRGQNVTFRCDPISEHNRLYWYRQTLGQGPEFLTYFQNEAQLEKSRLLSDRFSAERPKGSFSTLEIQRTEQGDSAMYLCASSLREKRNGYTFGSGTRLTVV.

This clone was found a few times. This rearrangement joins TRBV5-1 to TRBJ1-6; D ambiguous. Trimming shortened V by 3 bases and J by 6 bases, and 13 bases separated the two germline ends. The CDR3 totals 15 residues. CDR1 SGHRS and CDR2 YFSETQ come from the germline V gene. CDR3 protein: CASSSQTDGNSPLHF. DNA for the CDR3: TGCGCCAGCAGCTCCCAGACGGACGGTAATTCACCCCTCCACTTT.

This chain connects TRBV7-9 to TRBJ1-2, with unresolved D. The CDR3 loop spans 12 amino acids. The ends were cut back, 5 bases at V and 5 bases at J, with 9 bases in the middle. CDR1 is SEHNR and CDR2 is FQNEAQ in the germline V gene (reference sequence). CDR3 amino acids: CASSQTAYGYTF. The DNA of the CDR3 is TGTGCCAGCAGCCAGACGGCTTATGGCTACACCTTC.

The chain recombines TRBV10-3 with TRBJ1-1, with 7 bases aligning to TRBD1. The CDR3 totals 13 residues. J gave up 3 bases and V 8 bases, and 6 bases lay outside the gene matches. Germline CDR1 is ENHRY and CDR2 is SYGVKD. The CDR3 nucleotides read TGTGCCATCCTACAGGGGATCGACACTGAAGCTTTCTTT. Translated, it gives CAILQGIDTEAFF.

This clone appeared once. The chain carries TRBV6-6 and TRBJ1-2; D uncertain. CDR1 MNHNY and CDR2 SVGAGI come from the germline V gene (reference sequence). Trimming cost V 0 bases and J 8 bases, with 13 bases left between them. This CDR3 spans 14 amino acids. The DNA for the CDR3 is TGTGCCAGCAGTTACTCCCAGGCCCGTCGGGGCTACACCTTC. The encoded protein is CASSYSQARRGYTF.

The chain has TRBV6-5 and TRBJ2-7, with D tentatively TRBD1 (5 bases). The CDR3 sequence is 15 residues long. Germline V gene sequence: CDR1 MNHEY, CDR2 SVGAGI. Trimming removed 2 bases from V and 2 bases from J, with 13 bases in between. The CDR3 region is CASSYRTGSTYEQYF. The CDR3 nucleotides read TGTGCCAGCAGTTACAGAACAGGATCTACCTACGAGCAGTACTTC.

The chain combines TRBV10-3 with TRBJ2-3; D not resolved. The V and J ends lost 6 bases and 2 bases respectively, with 12 bases between them. The CDR3 runs to 14 residues. The germline CDR1 and CDR2 sequences are ENHRY and SYGVKD. The CDR3 DNA reads as TGTGCCATCAGGGGAATGGGCTCCACAGATACGCAGTATTTT. Amino acids: CAIRGMGSTDTQYF.

V usage is TRBV6-5 and J usage is TRBJ1-2; TRBD1 matches at 8 bases. Trimming removed 6 bases from V and 7 bases from J; junction bases left unmatched: 10. The CDR3 covers 14 residues. CDR1 and CDR2 (germline): MNHEY, SVGAGI. The CDR3 coding sequence is TGTGCCAGCAGCCCAAATCAGGGGGCGGGTGGCTACACCTTC. Translated, it gives CASSPNQGAGGYTF.

The V and J genes are TRBV11-2 and TRBJ1-1, with D possibly matching TRBD1 (6 bases). Germline loops: CDR1 SGHAT, CDR2 FQNNGV. Trimming cost V 6 bases and J 4 bases, with 18 bases left between them. CDR3 length equals 15 residues. The CDR3 coding sequence is TGTGCCAGCAGACCGACTCCAGGGGCGGGCACTGAAGCTTTCTTT. This translates into CASRPTPGAGTEAFF.